Sequencing of this T cell receptor (beta chain) was carried out in a study of technical replicates of blood from a few donors (TCRdb year 2017). Sequences SGDLS (CDR1) and YYNGEE (CDR2) are obtained from the germline V gene. The CDR3 runs 13 amino acids, cysteine and phenylalanine included. The sequence is cut down to CDR3 DNA, 39 bases in frame from base 1. V drops 5 bases and J drops 0 bases, leaving 7 bases in between. The library was produced with the immunoSEQ multiplex PCR assay. Not all clones reach the TCRdb copy of this immuneACCESS table, which keeps in-frame sequences only. Checked studies attribute under half of the gap to unresolved V genes and leave the rest unexplained. For this sample there are about 98,000 clones; approximately 95% appear just once. Jointly, the top ten make up 0.23% of the sample. For this clone: No antigen is known for it. No per-base quality is available; no much larger clone lies one base away.

The sequence joins TRBV9 to TRBJ2-3; confidence is insufficient to name the D gene. Sequencing input: T cells isolated from PBMCs. The TCR originated in a human donor in good health. The base sequence is TGTGCCAGCAGGCAGGCAAGCACAGATACGCAGTATTTT. It translates to CASRQASTDTQYF.